This TCR beta chain came from a study of blood T cell repertoires in COVID-19. Sequenced by immunoSEQ multiplex PCR; TCRdb stores in-frame clones only, minus some. This table has about 130,000 clones, around 89% appearing once. The germline CDR1 and CDR2 sequences are SEHNR and FQNEAQ (reference sequence). This CDR3 is built from 14 residues. With V trimmed by 5 bases and J by 5 bases, 8 bases remained unmatched. This chain links TRBV7-9 with TRBJ1-1, with 7 bases aligning to TRBD1. The sequenced sample consisted of peripheral blood. The clonotype comes from a man between 60 and 75 years old with COVID-19, enrolled during active disease. The CDR3 region has the DNA TGTGCCAGCAGCCCGCTGGGACAGTGGACTGAAGCTTTCTTT. It is translated as CASSPLGQWTEAFF.